This T cell receptor (beta chain) was captured by sequencing in a study of human T cells and chemical hapten exposure. On the study more broadly: A roughly 2 cm by roughly 2 cm inner upper arm patch received 2% DPC for sensitization. General study points: The study found that PT1 expanded TCR counts correlated positively with patch test score.

In germline, CDR1 is KGHDR, CDR2 SFDVKD. J was trimmed by 4 bases and V by 3 bases; bases with no gene match: 10. The CDR3 runs 18 residues. For the library, individual cDNA molecules each received unique molecular identifiers. Via MiXCR, TCRdb re-called the RACE reads, giving one row per CDR3 protein. The sample holds 90,000 or so distinct CDR3 sequences; 6.5% to 10% are singletons and the top ten take approximately 2.4%. Details on this clonotype: Its target is unknown.

This sample's time point: pre-sensitization, week 0. This sample's treatment: therapeutic diphenylcyclopropenone sensitization with weekly scalp DPC. Donation of samples came from alopecia patients who were 18 to 70 years old and suitable for DPC. Sample: whole blood, taken in connection with sensitization to the hapten diphenylcyclopropenone (DPC). This receptor was taken from a man aged 40-50 years with alopecia areata. Some clones in this sample may be carry-over from other donors' samples. The J gene is TRBJ2-1, the V gene TRBV24-1; 11 bases fit TRBD2. CDR3 sequence: CATSDLAVTSGDYNEQFF. The CDR3 DNA reads TGTGCCACCAGTGATCTCGCTGTGACTAGCGGGGATTACAATGAGCAGTTCTTC.